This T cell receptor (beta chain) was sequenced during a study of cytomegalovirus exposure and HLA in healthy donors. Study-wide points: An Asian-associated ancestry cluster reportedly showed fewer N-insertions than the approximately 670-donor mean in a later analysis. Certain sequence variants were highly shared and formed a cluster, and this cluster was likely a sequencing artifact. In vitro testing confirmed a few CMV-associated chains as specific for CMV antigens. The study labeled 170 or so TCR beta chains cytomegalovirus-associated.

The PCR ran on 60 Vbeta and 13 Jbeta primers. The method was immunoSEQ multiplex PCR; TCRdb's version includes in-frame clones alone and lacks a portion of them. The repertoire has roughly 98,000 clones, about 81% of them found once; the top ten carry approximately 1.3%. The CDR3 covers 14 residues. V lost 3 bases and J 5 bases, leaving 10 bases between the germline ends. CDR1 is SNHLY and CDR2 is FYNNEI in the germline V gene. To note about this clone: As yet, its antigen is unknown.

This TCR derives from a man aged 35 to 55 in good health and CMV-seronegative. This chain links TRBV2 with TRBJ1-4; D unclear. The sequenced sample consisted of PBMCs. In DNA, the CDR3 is TGTGCCAGCAGTGACAGGTCGTGGAATGAAAAACTGTTTTTT. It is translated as CASSDRSWNEKLFF.